The source of this T cell receptor beta chain is a study of metastatic and nonmetastatic thyroid tumors. Thyroid surgery was performed in patients who had received no treatment beforehand. MiXCR re-clonotyped the PCR reads for TCRdb. This sample has approximately 14,000 clones, with 3.6% found just once. The TCR sequence derives from a female donor with papillary thyroid cancer or a benign thyroid nodule (not recorded which). Some clones in this sample may be carry-over from other donors' samples. Sequenced: tumor tissue.

The DNA for the CDR3 is TGTGCCAGCAGTTTTACGGGGGGATACCAGCCCCAGCATTTT. Protein sequence: CASSFTGGYQPQHF. This chain connects TRBV12-3 or TRBV12-4 to TRBJ1-5; maybe TRBD1 (5 bases). CDR3 length: 14 residues. V was clipped by 3 bases and J by 7 bases, with 13 bases between them.